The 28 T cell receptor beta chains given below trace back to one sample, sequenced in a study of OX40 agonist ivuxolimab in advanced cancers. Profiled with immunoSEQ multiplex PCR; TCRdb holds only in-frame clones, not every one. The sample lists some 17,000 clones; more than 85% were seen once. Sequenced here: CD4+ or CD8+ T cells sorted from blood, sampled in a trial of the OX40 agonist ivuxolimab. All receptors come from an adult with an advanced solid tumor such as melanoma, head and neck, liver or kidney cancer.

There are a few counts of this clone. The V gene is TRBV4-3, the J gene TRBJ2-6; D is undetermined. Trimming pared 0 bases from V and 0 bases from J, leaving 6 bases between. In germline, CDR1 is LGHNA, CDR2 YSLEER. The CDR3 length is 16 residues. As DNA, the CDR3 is TGCGCCAGCAGCCAAGATTTGGGCTCTGGGGCCAACGTCCTGACTTTC. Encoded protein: CASSQDLGSGANVLTF.

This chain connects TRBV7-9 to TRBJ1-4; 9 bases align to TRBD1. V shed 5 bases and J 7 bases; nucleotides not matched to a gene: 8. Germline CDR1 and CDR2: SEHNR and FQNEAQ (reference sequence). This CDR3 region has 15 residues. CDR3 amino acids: CASSAGTGFGEKLFF. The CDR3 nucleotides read TGTGCCAGCAGCGCCGGGACAGGGTTTGGTGAAAAACTGTTTTTT.

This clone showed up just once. CDR3 amino acids: CASSQQPSGGSSYGYTF. The DNA of the CDR3 is TGCGCCAGCAGCCAACAGCCCTCCGGAGGCAGCAGTTATGGCTACACCTTC. V is TRBV4-1 and J is TRBJ1-2; D gene unclear. Trimming removed 2 bases at V and 5 bases at J, with 21 bases between. Per the germline V gene, CDR1 is MGHRA and CDR2 is YSYEKL. This CDR3 region has 17 residues.

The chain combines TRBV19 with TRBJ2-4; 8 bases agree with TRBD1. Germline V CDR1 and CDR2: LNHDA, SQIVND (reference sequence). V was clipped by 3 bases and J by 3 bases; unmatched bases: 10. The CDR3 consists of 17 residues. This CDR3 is CASSMYVGTGGKNIQYF. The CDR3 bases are TGTGCCAGTAGTATGTACGTTGGGACAGGAGGCAAAAACATTCAGTACTTC.

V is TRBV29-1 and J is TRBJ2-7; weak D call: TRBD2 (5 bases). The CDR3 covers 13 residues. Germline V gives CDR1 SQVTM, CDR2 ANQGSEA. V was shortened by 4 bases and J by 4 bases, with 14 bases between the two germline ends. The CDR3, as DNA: TGCAGCGTTGTGGAGGTCGGGCTGTACGAGCAGTACTTC. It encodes CSVVEVGLYEQYF.

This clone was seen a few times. CDR3 coding DNA: TGTGCCACCAGCAGACATGGCTACACCTTC. Its translation: CATSRHGYTF. The chain is built from TRBV15 and TRBJ1-2; D not resolved. Trimming took off 2 bases at V and 6 bases at J, with 1 base between the two ends. Germline loops: CDR1 LNHNV, CDR2 YYDKDF (reference sequence). This CDR3 region has 10 residues.

The CDR3 sequence is CASSPRGGETQYF. In nucleotides, the CDR3 is TGCGCCAGCAGCCCTCGGGGGGGAGAGACCCAGTACTTC. The chain couples TRBV4-1 to TRBJ2-5; 8 bases are a match to TRBD2. Germline V CDR1 and CDR2: MGHRA, YSYEKL. The CDR3 has 13 amino acids. V lost 4 bases to trimming and J lost 4 bases; unmatched junction nucleotides: 2.

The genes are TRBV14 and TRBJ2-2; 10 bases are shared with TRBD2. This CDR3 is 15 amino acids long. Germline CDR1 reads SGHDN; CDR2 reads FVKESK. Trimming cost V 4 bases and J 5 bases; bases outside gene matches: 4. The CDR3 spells CASSPPGLATGELFF. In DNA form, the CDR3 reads TGTGCCAGCAGCCCCCCGGGACTAGCGACCGGGGAGCTGTTTTTT.

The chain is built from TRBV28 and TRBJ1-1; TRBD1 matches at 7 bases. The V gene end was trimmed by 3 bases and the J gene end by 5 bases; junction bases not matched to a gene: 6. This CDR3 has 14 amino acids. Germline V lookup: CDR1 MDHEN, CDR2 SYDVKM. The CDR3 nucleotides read TGTGCCAGCAGTTTCAGGGGGGTGAGGACTGAAGCTTTCTTT. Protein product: CASSFRGVRTEAFF.

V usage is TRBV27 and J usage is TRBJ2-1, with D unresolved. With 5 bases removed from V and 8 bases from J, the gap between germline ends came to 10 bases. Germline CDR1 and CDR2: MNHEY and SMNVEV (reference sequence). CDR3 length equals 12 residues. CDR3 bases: TGTGCCAGCAGTCCCTCATATGATGAGCAGTTCTTC. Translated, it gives CASSPSYDEQFF.

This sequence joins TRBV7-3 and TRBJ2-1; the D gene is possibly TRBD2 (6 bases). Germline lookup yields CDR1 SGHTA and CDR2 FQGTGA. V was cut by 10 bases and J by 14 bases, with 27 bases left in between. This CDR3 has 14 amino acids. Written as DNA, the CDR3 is TGTGCCACTCAACCTCGCGGGGCTCCCAGGTGGGAGTTCTTC. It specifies CATQPRGAPRWEFF.

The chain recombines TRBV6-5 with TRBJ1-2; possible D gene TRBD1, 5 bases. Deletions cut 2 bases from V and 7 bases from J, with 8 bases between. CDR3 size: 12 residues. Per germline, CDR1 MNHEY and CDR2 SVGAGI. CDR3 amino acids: CASSYTGVGYTF. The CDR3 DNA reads TGTGCCAGCAGTTACACGGGGGTTGGCTACACCTTC.

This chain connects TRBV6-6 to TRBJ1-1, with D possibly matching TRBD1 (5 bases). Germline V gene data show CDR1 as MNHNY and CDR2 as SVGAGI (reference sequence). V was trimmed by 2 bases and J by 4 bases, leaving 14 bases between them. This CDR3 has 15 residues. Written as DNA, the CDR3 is TGTGCCAGCAGTTACGGTACTCCAGGGAGCACTGAAGCTTTCTTT. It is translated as CASSYGTPGSTEAFF.

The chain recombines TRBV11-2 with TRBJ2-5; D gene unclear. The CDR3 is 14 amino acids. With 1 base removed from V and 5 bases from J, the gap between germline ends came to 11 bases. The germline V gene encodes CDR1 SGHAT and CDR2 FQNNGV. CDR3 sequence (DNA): TGTGCCAGCAGCTTAGGTCCCAACGGCGAGACCCAGTACTTC. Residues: CASSLGPNGETQYF.

CDR3 residues: CASSERMGYTF. The CDR3 DNA reads as TGTGCCAGCAGCGAAAGGATGGGCTACACCTTC. The chain has TRBV7-9 and TRBJ1-2; the D is unclear. The CDR3 has 11 residues. Trimming pared 5 bases from V and 8 bases from J, leaving 9 bases between. Germline CDR1 SEHNR, CDR2 FQNEAQ (reference sequence).

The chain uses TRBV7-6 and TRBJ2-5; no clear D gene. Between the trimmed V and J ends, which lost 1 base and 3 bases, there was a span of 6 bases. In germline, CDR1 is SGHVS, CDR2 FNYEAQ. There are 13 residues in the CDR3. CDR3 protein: CASSLGVEETQYF. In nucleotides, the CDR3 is TGTGCCAGCAGCTTAGGCGTTGAAGAGACCCAGTACTTC.

CDR3 amino acids: CASSVSAKEGDSPLHF. The CDR3, as DNA: TGTGCCAGCAGCGTAAGCGCGAAGGAAGGCGATTCACCCCTCCACTTT. The chain uses TRBV9 and TRBJ1-6; D remains unclear. Looked up from germline, CDR1 is SGDLS and CDR2 is YYNGEE. V gave up 1 base and J gave up 8 bases, with 16 bases separating them. The CDR3 totals 16 residues.

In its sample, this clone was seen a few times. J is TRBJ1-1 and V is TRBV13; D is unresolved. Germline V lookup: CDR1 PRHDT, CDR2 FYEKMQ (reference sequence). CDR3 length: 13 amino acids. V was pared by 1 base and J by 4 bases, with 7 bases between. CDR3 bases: TGTGCCAGCAGCTTAGAAGGCCCCACTGAAGCTTTCTTT. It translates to CASSLEGPTEAFF.

CDR3 region: CASSLGEQYF. The CDR3, as DNA: TGTGCCAGCAGTTTGGGGGAGCAGTACTTC. The rearrangement joins TRBV28 to TRBJ2-7; no definite D call. The V gene lost 3 bases and the J gene lost 7 bases, with 4 bases spanning the gap. Germline CDR1 is MDHEN and CDR2 is SYDVKM. The CDR3 sequence is 10 residues long.

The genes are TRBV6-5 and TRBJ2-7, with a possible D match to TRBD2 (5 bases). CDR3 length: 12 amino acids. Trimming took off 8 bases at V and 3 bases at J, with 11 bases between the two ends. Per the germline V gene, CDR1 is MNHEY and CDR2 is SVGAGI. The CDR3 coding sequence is TGTGCCAGCTCTAGCAAGAACTACGAGCAGTACTTC. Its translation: CASSSKNYEQYF.

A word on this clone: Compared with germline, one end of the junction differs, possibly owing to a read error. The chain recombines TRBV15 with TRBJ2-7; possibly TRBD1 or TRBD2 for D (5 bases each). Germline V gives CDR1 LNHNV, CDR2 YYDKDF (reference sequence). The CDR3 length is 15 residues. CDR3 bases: TGTGCCACCGGCAGAGGGAAGGGGCCCTCCTACGAGCAGTACTTC. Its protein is CATGRGKGPSYEQYF. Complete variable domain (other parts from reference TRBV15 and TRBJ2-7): DAMVIQNPRYQVTQFGKPVTLSCSQTLNHNVMYWYQQKSSQAPKLLFHYYDKDFNNEADTPDNFQSRRPNTSFCFLDIRSPGLGDTAMYLCATGRGKGPSYEQYFGPGTRLTVT.

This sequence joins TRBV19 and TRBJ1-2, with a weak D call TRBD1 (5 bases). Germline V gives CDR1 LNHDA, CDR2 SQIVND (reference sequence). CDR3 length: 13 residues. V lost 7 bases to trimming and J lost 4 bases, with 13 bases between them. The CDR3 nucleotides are TGTGCCAGTAAAAGCGGTCAGGGCTATGGCTACACCTTC. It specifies CASKSGQGYGYTF.

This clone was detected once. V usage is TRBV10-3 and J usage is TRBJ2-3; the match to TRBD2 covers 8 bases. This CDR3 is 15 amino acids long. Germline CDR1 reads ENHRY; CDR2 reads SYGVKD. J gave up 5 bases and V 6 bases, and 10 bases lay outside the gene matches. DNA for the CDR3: TGTGCCATCAGGACCGGGACTAGGGTTGTAGATACGCAGTATTTT. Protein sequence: CAIRTGTRVVDTQYF.

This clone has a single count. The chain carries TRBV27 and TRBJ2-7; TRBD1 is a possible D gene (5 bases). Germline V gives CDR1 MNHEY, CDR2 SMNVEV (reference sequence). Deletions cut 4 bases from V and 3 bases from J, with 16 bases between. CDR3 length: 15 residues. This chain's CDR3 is CASSSLSTDFYEQYF. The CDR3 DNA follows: TGTGCCAGCAGTTCGCTATCGACAGATTTCTACGAGCAGTACTTC.

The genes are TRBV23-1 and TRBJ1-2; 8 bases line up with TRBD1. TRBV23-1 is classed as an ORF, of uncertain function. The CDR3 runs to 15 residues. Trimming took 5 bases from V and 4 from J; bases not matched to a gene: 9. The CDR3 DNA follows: TGCGCCAGCAGTACTATCACGGGACAGGTCTATGGCTACACCTTC. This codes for CASSTITGQVYGYTF.

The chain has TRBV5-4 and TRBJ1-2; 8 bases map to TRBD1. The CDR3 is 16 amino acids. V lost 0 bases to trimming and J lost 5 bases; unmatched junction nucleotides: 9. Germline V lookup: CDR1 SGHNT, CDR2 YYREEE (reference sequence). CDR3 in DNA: TGTGCCAGCAGCTTGGGCGACAGGGGACGGACGTATGGCTACACCTTC. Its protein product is CASSLGDRGRTYGYTF.

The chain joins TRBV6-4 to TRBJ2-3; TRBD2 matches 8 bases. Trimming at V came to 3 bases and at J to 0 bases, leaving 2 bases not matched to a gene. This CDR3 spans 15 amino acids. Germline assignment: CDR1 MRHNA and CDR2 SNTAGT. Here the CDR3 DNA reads TGTGCCAGCAGTGAGGCGGGGGGAAGCACAGATACGCAGTATTTT. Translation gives CASSEAGGSTDTQYF.

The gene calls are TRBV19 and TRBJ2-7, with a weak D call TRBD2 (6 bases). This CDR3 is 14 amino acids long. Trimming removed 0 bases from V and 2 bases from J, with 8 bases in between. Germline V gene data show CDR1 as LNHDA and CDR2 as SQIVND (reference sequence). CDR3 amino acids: CASSIDAGTYEQYF. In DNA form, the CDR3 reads TGTGCCAGTAGTATAGACGCGGGGACCTACGAGCAGTACTTC.